The clone carrying this T cell receptor beta chain has a handful of counts. Its antigen is not identified. The sample belongs to a study of cytomegalovirus exposure and HLA in healthy donors. General study results and limits: A highly shared variant cluster was judged a likely technical artifact. Segments of the TCR beta V type were, in most cases, productive about 87% or about 30% of the time in an earlier analysis. Immune exposure data for these donors was limited to CMV serostatus. Most TCR sequences were rare, but some public TCRs occurred in many donors.

The CDR3 length is 13 residues. After removal of 9 bases from V and 2 bases from J, the junction contained 4 bases not matched to a gene. CDR1 and CDR2 from the germline V gene are MNHNS and SASEGT. This PCR relied on a set of 60 Vbeta primers and 13 Jbeta primers. Some clones are missing from TCRdb's copy, which holds only in-frame ones; the method was immunoSEQ multiplex PCR. The table has about 92,000 clones, around 70% seen once. Sequenced input: PBMCs. This clonotype originated in a man aged 45-60 years in good health and CMV-seronegative. The gene calls are TRBV6-1 and TRBJ2-1, with 7 bases matching TRBD1. CDR3 sequence (DNA): TGTGCCAGTAAGACAGGGCCCTACAATGAGCAGTTCTTC. It is translated as CASKTGPYNEQFF.